Following are 8 T cell receptor beta chains from one sample sequenced in a study of blood T cells in healthy people across ages. A second PCR, run for roughly 7 to 11 cycles, used a sample-barcoded 5' primer plus a J-beta primer mix. TCRdb passed the 5' RACE reads through MiXCR, listing each CDR3 protein once. Here the sample spans over 600,000 distinct CDR3 sequences, around 50% being singletons. Sequenced input: blood. The receptors originated from a man aged 40-50 years in good health.

The CDR3 loop is CASSSPVRDRELEQYF. For the CDR3, the DNA is TGTGCCAGCAGTTCCCCAGTCCGGGACAGGGAGTTAGAGCAGTACTTC. J is TRBJ2-5 and V is TRBV27, with TRBD1 matching 9 bases. CDR3 length: 16 residues. J lost 11 bases, V lost 4 bases, and 17 bases had no gene match. Germline V CDR1 and CDR2: MNHEY, SMNVEV (reference sequence).

This clonotype showed up just a few times. This chain uses TRBV29-1 with TRBJ1-1; D is possibly TRBD1 (5 bases). The CDR3 extends over 15 amino acids. Per germline, CDR1 SQVTM and CDR2 ANQGSEA. V was clipped by 0 bases and J by 1 base, with 12 bases between them. DNA of the CDR3: TGCAGCGTTGAAGATTGGGGGGGGACGAACACTGAAGCTTTCTTT. Protein product: CSVEDWGGTNTEAFF.

The DNA for the CDR3 is TGTGCCAGCAGCGTAGAGGGCCAGCAAGAGACCCAGTACTTC. Protein sequence: CASSVEGQQETQYF. The chain couples TRBV9 to TRBJ2-4; D unclear. TRBJ2-5 matches the DNA end more closely, so the J call is doubtful. There are 14 residues in the CDR3. The germline gives CDR1 SGDLS, CDR2 YYNGEE.

A few counts support this clonotype. This rearrangement joins TRBV27 to TRBJ1-5; D perhaps matches TRBD1 (5 bases). Germline V gene sequence: CDR1 MNHEY, CDR2 SMNVEV (reference sequence). The CDR3 runs 15 residues. Trimming pared 5 bases from V and 2 bases from J, leaving 13 bases between. DNA of the CDR3: TGTGCCAGCAGTGCCGCGTCGGGGCGCAATCAGCCCCAGCATTTT. Translation: CASSAASGRNQPQHF.

Many counts were recorded for this clonotype. The chain has TRBV15 and TRBJ2-3; TRBD2 aligns across 8 bases. This CDR3 is built from 15 residues. Trimming took 0 bases from V and 4 from J; bases not matched to a gene: 3. In germline, CDR1 is LNHNV, CDR2 YYDKDF (reference sequence). The CDR3 sequence is CATSRDSGGADTQYF. CDR3 DNA sequence: TGTGCCACCAGCAGAGATTCGGGGGGGGCAGATACGCAGTATTTT.

This clonotype was counted a few times. The chain couples TRBV20-1 to TRBJ2-5; no firm D call. The V gene lost 1 base and the J gene lost 2 bases, with 17 bases spanning the gap. Germline CDR1 reads DFQATT; CDR2 reads SNEGSKA (reference sequence). This CDR3 is built from 16 residues. The CDR3 sequence: CSARGPFKLPQETQYF. In DNA form, the CDR3 reads TGCAGTGCTAGAGGGCCATTTAAACTACCTCAAGAGACCCAGTACTTC.

The table lists this clonotype with a few counts. This chain uses TRBV6-1 with TRBJ1-2, with 7 bases fitting TRBD1. The ends lost 5 bases at V and 3 bases at J; junction bases unmatched: 18. CDR1 is MNHNS, CDR2 SASEGT, per germline. The CDR3 is 18 residues long. CDR3 nucleotides: TGTGCCAGCAGTCCGACGGGACAGCTTTCTTTTTTTGACTATGGCTACACCTTC. Translating gives CASSPTGQLSFFDYGYTF.

There are a few counts of this clonotype. The chain has TRBV7-6 and TRBJ2-7; TRBD2 agrees at 11 bases. CDR3 length: 15 amino acids. V dropped 5 bases and J dropped 2; count of bases not matched to a gene: 5. Per germline, CDR1 SGHVS and CDR2 FNYEAQ. CDR3 nucleotides: TGTGCCAGCAGCCGCGGGACTAGCGGCGCCTACGAGCAGTACTTC. Protein product: CASSRGTSGAYEQYF.